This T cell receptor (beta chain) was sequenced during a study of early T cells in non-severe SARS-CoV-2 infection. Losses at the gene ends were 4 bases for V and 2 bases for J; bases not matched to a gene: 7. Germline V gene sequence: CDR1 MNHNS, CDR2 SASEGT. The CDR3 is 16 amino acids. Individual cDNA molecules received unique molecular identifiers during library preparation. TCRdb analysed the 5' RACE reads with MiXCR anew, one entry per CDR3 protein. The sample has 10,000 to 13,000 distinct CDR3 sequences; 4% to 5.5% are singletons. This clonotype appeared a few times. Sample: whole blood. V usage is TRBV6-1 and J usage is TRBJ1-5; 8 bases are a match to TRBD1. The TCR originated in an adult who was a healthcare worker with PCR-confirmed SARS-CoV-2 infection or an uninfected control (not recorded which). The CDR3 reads CASSARTGFGNQPQHF. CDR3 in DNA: TGTGCCAGCAGTGCCCGGACAGGGTTCGGCAATCAGCCCCAGCATTTT.